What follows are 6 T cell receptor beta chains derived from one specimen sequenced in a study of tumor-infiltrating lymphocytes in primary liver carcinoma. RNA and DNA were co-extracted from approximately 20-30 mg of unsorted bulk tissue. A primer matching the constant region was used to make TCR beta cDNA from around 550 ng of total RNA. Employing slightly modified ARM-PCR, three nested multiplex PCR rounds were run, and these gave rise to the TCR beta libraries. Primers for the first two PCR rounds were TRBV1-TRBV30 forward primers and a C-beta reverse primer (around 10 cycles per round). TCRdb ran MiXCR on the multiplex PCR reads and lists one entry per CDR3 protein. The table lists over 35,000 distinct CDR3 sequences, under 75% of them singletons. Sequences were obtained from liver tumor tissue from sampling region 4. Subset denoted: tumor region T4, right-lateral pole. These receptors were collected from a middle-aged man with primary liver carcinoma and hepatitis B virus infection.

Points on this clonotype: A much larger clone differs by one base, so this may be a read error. CDR3 in DNA: TGTGCCAGTCGAATACAGGCGCACGGGACTGAAGCTTTCTTT. It is translated as CASRIQAHGTEAFF. The V gene is TRBV19, the J gene TRBJ1-1, with D possibly being TRBD1 (5 bases). The length of the CDR3 is 14 residues. V lost 8 bases and J lost 5, with 18 bases in between. Germline CDR1 and CDR2: LNHDA and SQIVND (reference sequence). The variable domain in full, completed from reference TRBV19 and TRBJ1-1, reads DGGITQSPKYLFRKEGQNVTLSCEQNLNHDAMYWYRQDPGQGLRLIYYSQIVNDFQKGDIAEGYSVSREKKESFPLTVTSAQKNPTAFYLCASRIQAHGTEAFFGQGTRLTVV.

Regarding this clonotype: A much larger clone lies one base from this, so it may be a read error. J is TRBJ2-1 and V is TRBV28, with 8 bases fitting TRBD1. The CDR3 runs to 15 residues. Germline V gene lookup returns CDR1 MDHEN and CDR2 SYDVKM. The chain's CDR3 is CASSEARTGTNERFF. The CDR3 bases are TGTGCCAGCAGTGAGGCTAGGACAGGGACGAATGAGCGGTTCTTC.

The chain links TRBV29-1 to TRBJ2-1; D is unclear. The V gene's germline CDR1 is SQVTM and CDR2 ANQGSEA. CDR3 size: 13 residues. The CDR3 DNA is TGCAACGTCCAAACCACCAACGGCAATGAGCAGTTCTTC. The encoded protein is CNVQTTNGNEQFF.

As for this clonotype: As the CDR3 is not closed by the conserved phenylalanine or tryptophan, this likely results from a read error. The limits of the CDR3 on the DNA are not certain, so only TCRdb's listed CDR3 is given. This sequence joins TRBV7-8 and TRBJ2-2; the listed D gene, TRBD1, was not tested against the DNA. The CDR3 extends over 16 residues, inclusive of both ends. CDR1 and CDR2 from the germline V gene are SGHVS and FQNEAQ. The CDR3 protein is CASSLNGRGWTGELFS.

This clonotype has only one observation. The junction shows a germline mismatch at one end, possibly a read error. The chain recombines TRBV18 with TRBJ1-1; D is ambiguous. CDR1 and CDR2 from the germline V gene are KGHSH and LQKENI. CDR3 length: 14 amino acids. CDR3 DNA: TGTGCCAGCTTACCACCGGGCGAAATGCTTGAAGCTTTTTTT. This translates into CASLPPGEMLEAFF.

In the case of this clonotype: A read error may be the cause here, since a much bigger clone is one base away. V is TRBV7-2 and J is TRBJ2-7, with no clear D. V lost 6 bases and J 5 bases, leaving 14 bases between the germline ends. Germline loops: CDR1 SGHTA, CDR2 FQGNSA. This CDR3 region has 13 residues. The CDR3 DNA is TGTGCCAGCAGATTAATGTTAAGGAACGAGCAGTACTTC. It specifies CASRLMLRNEQYF.